This entry lists 29 T cell receptor beta chains sequenced from one sample in a study of blood T cell repertoires in COVID-19. Produced via immunoSEQ multiplex PCR; TCRdb's table is partial and in-frame only. This repertoire shows 61,000 or so clones, around 81% found once; its top ten account for approximately 3.5%. The specimen sequenced was peripheral blood. All receptors come from a woman aged 80 or over with acute or convalescent COVID-19.

This clone has only one observation. The V and J genes are TRBV28 and TRBJ2-2; D not resolved. The CDR3 has 14 residues. V lost 2 bases and J lost 5, with 9 bases in between. CDR1 and CDR2 from the germline V gene are MDHEN and SYDVKM. For the CDR3, the DNA is TGTGCCAGCAGTTTAAGATCGAGTACCGGGGAGCTGTTTTTT. It yields the protein CASSLRSSTGELFF. The whole variable domain, remainder taken from reference TRBV28 and TRBJ2-2, is DVKVTQSSRYLVKRTGEKVFLECVQDMDHENMFWYRQDPGLGLRLIYFSYDVKMKEKGDIPEGYSVSREKKERFSLILESASTNQTSMYLCASSLRSSTGELFFGEGSRLTVL.

This rearrangement joins TRBV7-8 to TRBJ1-3, with 9 nucleotides matching TRBD1. Trimming cost V 4 bases and J 1 base; bases outside gene matches: 2. CDR3 length: 15 amino acids. Germline loops: CDR1 SGHVS, CDR2 FQNEAQ. The CDR3 spells CASSSGTGSGNTIYF. The CDR3 DNA is TGTGCCAGCAGCTCCGGGACAGGGTCTGGAAACACCATATATTTT. Full variable domain (rest looked up from reference TRBV7-8 and TRBJ1-3): GAGVSQSPRYKVAKRGQDVALRCDPISGHVSLFWYQQALGQGPEFLTYFQNEAQLDKSGLPSDRFFAERPEGSVSTLKIQRTQQEDSAVYLCASSSGTGSGNTIYFGEGSWLTVV.

This rearrangement joins TRBV28 to TRBJ1-4; no definite D call. CDR3 size: 12 residues. CDR1 and CDR2 from the germline V gene are MDHEN and SYDVKM. V was cut by 7 bases and J by 8 bases, with 11 bases left in between. This CDR3 reads CASTLTREKLFF. CDR3 in DNA: TGTGCCAGCACCTTGACAAGGGAAAAACTGTTTTTT. Together with reference TRBV28 and TRBJ1-4, the CDR3 gives the full variable domain: DVKVTQSSRYLVKRTGEKVFLECVQDMDHENMFWYRQDPGLGLRLIYFSYDVKMKEKGDIPEGYSVSREKKERFSLILESASTNQTSMYLCASTLTREKLFFGSGTQLSVL.

The chain is built from TRBV28 and TRBJ1-6; no definite D call. V was pared by 6 bases and J by 7 bases, with 16 bases between. The CDR3 length is 15 residues. The germline CDR1 and CDR2 sequences are MDHEN and SYDVKM. The CDR3 coding sequence is TGTGCCAGCAGGCATGGGTCGGGATACAATTCACCCCTCCACTTT. Residues: CASRHGSGYNSPLHF.

This clone was seen only once. This chain joins TRBV30 and TRBJ1-5; possibly TRBD1 for D (6 bases). The CDR3 is made up of 13 amino acids. Trimming pared 2 bases from V and 7 bases from J, leaving 12 bases between. Germline V gene lookup returns CDR1 GTSNPN and CDR2 SVGIG (reference sequence). This CDR3 reads CAWSFGGAQPQHF. The DNA for the CDR3 is TGTGCCTGGAGTTTCGGGGGGGCCCAGCCCCAGCATTTT.

The chain employs TRBV5-8 and TRBJ2-1; TRBD2 agrees at 10 bases. This CDR3 has 15 amino acids. The germline V gene has CDR1 SGHTS and CDR2 YDEGEE. The J segment lost 5 bases and the V segment lost 1 base, leaving 3 bases of the junction unmatched. CDR3 nucleotides: TGTGCCAGCAGCTTGACTAGCGGGGTAAACAATGAGCAGTTCTTC. This codes for CASSLTSGVNNEQFF.

The chain couples TRBV2 to TRBJ1-2; a possible D gene is TRBD1 (6 bases). The V gene's germline CDR1 is SNHLY and CDR2 FYNNEI. Deletions cut 3 bases from V and 5 bases from J, with 16 bases between. The CDR3 runs to 15 residues. This CDR3 reads CASSDSGGEQYGYTF. Written as DNA, the CDR3 is TGTGCCAGCAGTGATAGCGGGGGCGAACAATATGGCTACACCTTC.

The genes are TRBV7-3 and TRBJ1-2; the match to TRBD1 covers 7 bases. CDR1 and CDR2 from the germline V gene are SGHTA and FQGTGA. This CDR3 has 13 amino acids. Unmatched junction bases numbered 9, after V lost 6 bases and J lost 8 bases. CDR3 sequence (DNA): TGTGCCAGCAGTTTAGACAGGGATGGCGGCTACACCTTC. Protein product: CASSLDRDGGYTF. The full variable domain, its missing parts supplied by reference TRBV7-3 and TRBJ1-2, is GAGVSQTPSNKVTEKGKYVELRCDPISGHTALYWYRQSLGQGPEFLIYFQGTGAADDSGLPNDRFFAVRPEGSVSTLKIQRTERGDSAVYLCASSLDRDGGYTFGSGTRLTVV.

The chain uses TRBV4-3 and TRBJ1-6, with 7 bases matching TRBD1. The germline CDR1 and CDR2 sequences are LGHNA and YSLEER. The trim removed 3 bases at V and 11 bases at J, leaving 4 bases unmatched. This CDR3 contains 13 residues. This chain's CDR3 is CASSQTGNAPLHF. DNA for the CDR3: TGCGCCAGCAGCCAGACAGGGAACGCACCCCTCCACTTT.

This rearrangement joins TRBV23-1 to TRBJ1-3; D is undetermined. TRBV23-1 is known as an ORF, though its function is uncertain. V lost 8 bases and J lost 3, with 17 bases in between. This CDR3 is built from 15 residues. As DNA, the CDR3 is TGCGCCAGCCCCTTCCCCCGCAGTTTTGGAAACACCATATATTTT. It yields the protein CASPFPRSFGNTIYF.

The J gene is TRBJ2-5, the V gene TRBV2, with D perhaps TRBD2 (6 bases). This CDR3 is 14 amino acids long. The germline V gene has CDR1 SNHLY and CDR2 FYNNEI. Trimming removed 3 bases from V and 0 bases from J, with 8 bases in between. The CDR3 DNA is TGTGCCAGCAGTGATGGGAGGTACCAAGAGACCCAGTACTTC. Its protein product is CASSDGRYQETQYF.

The chain uses TRBV9 and TRBJ2-1; D may be TRBD1 (6 bases). The CDR3 consists of 15 residues. Germline CDR1 reads SGDLS; CDR2 reads YYNGEE. The V and J ends lost 5 bases and 9 bases respectively, with 21 bases between them. CDR3 region: CASSGAFSRGGEQFF. The CDR3 region has the DNA TGTGCCAGCAGTGGAGCTTTTTCGAGAGGGGGTGAGCAGTTCTTC.

The chain carries TRBV11-3 and TRBJ2-2; 8 nucleotides match TRBD1. CDR3 length equals 16 residues. The germline gives CDR1 SGHNT, CDR2 YENEEA. J was trimmed by 5 bases and V by 5 bases; bases with no gene match: 10. The CDR3 here is CASSLGSGGGTGELFF. The CDR3 DNA reads as TGTGCCAGCAGCCTCGGGTCAGGGGGCGGGACCGGGGAGCTGTTTTTT.

The chain employs TRBV3-1 (or the pseudogene TRBV3-2) and TRBJ1-3; 11 positions agree with TRBD1. The V gene's germline CDR1 is LGHDT and CDR2 YNNKEL (reference sequence). CDR3 size: 18 residues. Germline trimming cut 5 bases from V and 7 bases from J; bases unmatched to any gene: 16. The CDR3 sequence is CASSELAGTGGVSNTIYF. CDR3 bases: TGTGCCAGCAGCGAACTAGCCGGGACAGGGGGGGTTTCGAACACCATATATTTT.

The chain is built from TRBV7-3 and TRBJ2-7; TRBD1 matches at 10 bases. This CDR3 spans 15 amino acids. Germline CDR1 reads SGHTA; CDR2 reads FQGTGA. V lost 5 bases and J lost 6; bases outside the gene matches: 10. CDR3 sequence reads: CASSPRTGGRAEQYF. The CDR3 region has the DNA TGTGCCAGCAGCCCGCGGACAGGGGGGAGGGCCGAGCAGTACTTC.

This chain uses TRBV7-2 with TRBJ1-1, with D tentatively TRBD1 (5 bases). Trimming took 0 bases from V and 8 from J, leaving 13 bases between them. There are 14 residues in the CDR3. Germline values: CDR1 SGHTA, CDR2 FQGNSA. CDR3 sequence (DNA): TGTGCCAGCAGCTTAGCGAGTTGGGCAGGGGAAGCTTTCTTT. This codes for CASSLASWAGEAFF.

The chain links TRBV19 to TRBJ2-6; D is perhaps TRBD1 (6 bases). The CDR3 has 14 amino acids. Trimming removed 8 bases from V and 0 bases from J, with 8 bases in between. Germline V gene data show CDR1 as LNHDA and CDR2 as SQIVND (reference sequence). CDR3 region: CASLQGSGANVLTF. The CDR3 coding sequence is TGTGCCAGTTTACAGGGCTCTGGGGCCAACGTCCTGACTTTC.

The V call is TRBV3-1 (or the pseudogene TRBV3-2), the J call TRBJ2-7; 7 bases are a match to TRBD2. Germline V gene sequence: CDR1 LGHDT, CDR2 YNNKEL (reference sequence). V was pared by 1 base and J by 4 bases, with 16 bases of the junction left unmatched. The CDR3 extends over 18 amino acids. Written as DNA, the CDR3 is TGTGCCAGCAGCCAAGTCCCCTTAAGCGGGGCTGCAGGGTACGAGCAGTACTTC. It is translated as CASSQVPLSGAAGYEQYF.

In its sample, this clone was seen once. V and J are TRBV28 and TRBJ1-5; a weak D match, TRBD1 (5 bases). Germline V gives CDR1 MDHEN, CDR2 SYDVKM. V dropped 3 bases and J dropped 3 bases, with 9 bases sitting between them. The length of the CDR3 is 14 residues. CDR3 DNA sequence: TGTGCCAGCAGTTTGGGGGGACTCAATCAGCCCCAGCATTTT. Translation gives CASSLGGLNQPQHF. The variable domain in full, with the rest retrieved from reference TRBV28 and TRBJ1-5, is DVKVTQSSRYLVKRTGEKVFLECVQDMDHENMFWYRQDPGLGLRLIYFSYDVKMKEKGDIPEGYSVSREKKERFSLILESASTNQTSMYLCASSLGGLNQPQHFGDGTRLSIL.

The chain has TRBV30 and TRBJ2-7; 7 bases line up with TRBD2. This CDR3 is 13 amino acids long. With 7 bases clipped from V and 4 bases from J, the junction kept 10 bases outside the gene matches. CDR1 is GTSNPN and CDR2 is SVGIG in the germline V gene (reference sequence). The CDR3 here is CAYLSGKGYEQYF. In DNA form, the CDR3 reads TGTGCCTACCTAAGCGGGAAAGGGTACGAGCAGTACTTC.

The J gene is TRBJ2-2, the V gene TRBV10-3, with 11 bases lining up with TRBD2. Germline V gene data show CDR1 as ENHRY and CDR2 as SYGVKD. This CDR3 is 13 amino acids long. Trimming took 10 bases from V and 4 from J; bases not matched to a gene: 2. The DNA of the CDR3 is TGTGCCACCCTAGCGGGAGGCACCGGGGAGCTGTTTTTT. This translates into CATLAGGTGELFF.

As concerns this clone: Its ends do not fully match the called genes, so a read error is possible. The sample contains more than one DNA sequence encoding this CDR3. J is TRBJ2-7 and V is TRBV6-5; 14 nucleotides match TRBD2. Looked up from germline, CDR1 is MNHEY and CDR2 is SVGAGI. This CDR3 contains 14 residues. The CDR3 loop reads CASSLGLAGDEQYF. The CDR3 DNA is TGTGCTAGCAGTTTGGGACTAGCGGGAGACGAGCAGTACTTC.

The genes are TRBV7-3 and TRBJ2-1; 10 positions agree with TRBD2. In germline, CDR1 is SGHTA, CDR2 FQGTGA. V dropped 5 bases and J dropped 7; count of bases not matched to a gene: 8. The CDR3 spans 15 residues. CDR3 nucleotide sequence: TGTGCCAGCAGCCCTCCGGGACTAGCGCGTAATGAGCAGTTCTTC. This gives the protein CASSPPGLARNEQFF.

Here the CDR3 reads CASSPYTGSGTEAFF. Here the CDR3 DNA reads TGTGCCAGCAGCCCATATACAGGGTCGGGCACTGAAGCTTTCTTT. V and J are TRBV4-2 and TRBJ1-1; tentatively, D is TRBD1 (6 bases). Germline CDR1 reads LGHNA; CDR2 reads YNFKEQ. The CDR3 has 15 amino acids. V lost 4 bases, J lost 4 bases, and 16 bases lay in between.

The chain combines TRBV5-4 with TRBJ1-2, with D possibly matching TRBD1 (6 bases). The CDR3 runs 15 residues. Per the germline V gene, CDR1 is SGHNT and CDR2 is YYREEE (reference sequence). The V and J ends lost 6 bases and 6 bases respectively, with 21 bases between them. CDR3 amino acids: CASNEGVRDLDGYTF. CDR3 DNA sequence: TGTGCCAGCAACGAGGGGGTCCGGGATCTAGATGGCTACACCTTC.

The gene calls are TRBV7-2 and TRBJ1-6; D is unclear. This CDR3 has 17 amino acids. Trimming took 1 base from V and 2 from J, leaving 12 bases between them. CDR1 is SGHTA and CDR2 is FQGNSA in the germline V gene. The CDR3 bases are TGTGCCAGCAGCTTAGAGAATGGGAGAGCCTATAATTCACCCCTCCACTTT. Translation gives CASSLENGRAYNSPLHF.

The table lists this clone with a few counts. This chain uses TRBV30 with TRBJ1-5; TRBD1 is a possible D gene (6 bases). V was pared by 1 base and J by 0 bases, with 7 bases between. CDR1 GTSNPN and CDR2 SVGIG come from the germline V gene (reference sequence). The CDR3 spans 14 residues. The CDR3 protein is CAWSEQGSNQPQHF. The CDR3 DNA is TGTGCCTGGAGTGAACAGGGTAGCAATCAGCCCCAGCATTTT.

The CDR3 loop is CASSLGGTQVSNQPQHF. CDR3 nucleotide sequence: TGCGCCAGCAGCTTGGGCGGGACGCAGGTTTCCAATCAGCCCCAGCATTTT. This chain links TRBV5-1 with TRBJ1-5; D is possibly TRBD1 (5 bases). The germline V gene has CDR1 SGHRS and CDR2 YFSETQ. The CDR3 runs 17 residues. V shed 0 bases and J shed 3 bases, with 16 bases lying between them.

CDR3 residues: CASSLGYPTDTQYF. The CDR3 DNA reads TGCGCCAGCAGCTTGGGCTACCCCACAGATACGCAGTATTTT. The rearrangement joins TRBV5-1 to TRBJ2-3; D ambiguous. The CDR3 loop spans 14 amino acids. Germline values: CDR1 SGHRS, CDR2 YFSETQ. V was cut by 0 bases and J by 2 bases, with 7 bases left in between.